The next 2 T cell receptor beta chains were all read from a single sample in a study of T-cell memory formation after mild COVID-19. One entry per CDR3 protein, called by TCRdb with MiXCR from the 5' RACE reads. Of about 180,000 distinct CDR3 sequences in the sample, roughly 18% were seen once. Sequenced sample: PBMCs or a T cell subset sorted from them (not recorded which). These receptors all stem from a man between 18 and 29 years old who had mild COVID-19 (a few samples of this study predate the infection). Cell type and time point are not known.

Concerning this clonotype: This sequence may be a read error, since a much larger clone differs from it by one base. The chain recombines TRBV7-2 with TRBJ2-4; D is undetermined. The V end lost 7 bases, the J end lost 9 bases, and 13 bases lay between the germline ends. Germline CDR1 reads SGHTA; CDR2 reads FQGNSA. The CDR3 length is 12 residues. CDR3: CASTHYLGIQYF. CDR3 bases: TGTGCCAGCACCCACTACCTTGGCATTCAGTACTTC.

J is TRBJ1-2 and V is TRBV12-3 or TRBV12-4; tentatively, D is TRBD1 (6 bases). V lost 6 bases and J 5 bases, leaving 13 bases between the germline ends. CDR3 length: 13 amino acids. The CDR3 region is CASSSTGKYGYTF. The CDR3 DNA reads TGTGCCAGCAGCTCGACAGGCAAATATGGCTACACCTTC.